A selection of T cell receptor beta chains follows, all from one sample in a study of T-cell memory formation after mild COVID-19. TCRdb reprocessed the 5' RACE reads via MiXCR and lists one record per CDR3 protein. Counted here are more than 350,000 distinct CDR3 sequences, approximately 15% occurring once; the ten biggest clones make up about 22%. Input material: PBMCs or a T cell subset sorted from them (not recorded which). The receptors come from a man aged 18 to 30 who had mild COVID-19 (a few samples of this study predate the infection). Cell type and time point are not known. CDR3s include the opening cysteine and the closing phenylalanine or tryptophan. The D gene is left open where the match is weak. Clone size is stated in some rows and not others, as once, few, many or a class when expanded.

.	TRBJ2-6	.	TRBV4-3	TGCGCCAGCAGCCGAGACAGGACCGCACTTTGGGGGGCCAACGTCCTGACTTTC	CASSRDRTALWGANVLTF
.	TRBJ2-2	few	TRBV12-3/TRBV12-4	TGTGCCAGCAGGGACAACAGGGGAGGGGACACCGGGGAGCTGTTTTTT	CASRDNRGGDTGELFF
TRBD1	TRBJ2-3	.	TRBV29-1	TGCAGCGTCACAACAGGGGCCCCTCGGGATACGCAGTATTTT	CSVTTGAPRDTQYF
TRBD1	TRBJ2-5	.	TRBV5-1	TGCGCCAGCAGCTTCCAGGGGGCAGAAGAGACCCAGTACTTC	CASSFQGAEETQYF
.	TRBJ2-7	few	TRBV6-1	TGTGCCAGCAGTGCTCACAGGAGGGAGTTGTACGAGCAGTACTTC	CASSAHRRELYEQYF
TRBD1	TRBJ2-1	few	TRBV20-1	TGCAGTGCCGACCCAAGGGGGACAGGGGCCTACAATGAGCAGTTCTTC	CSADPRGTGAYNEQFF
TRBD2	TRBJ2-2	few	TRBV5-1	TGCGCCAGCAGCTTGAGGCTAGCGGGGGCTAACACCGGGGAGCTGTTTTTT	CASSLRLAGANTGELFF
.	TRBJ1-1	few	TRBV29-1	TGCAGCGTTCCCCAGGGCGCTGAAGCTTTCTTT	CSVPQGAEAFF
TRBD1	TRBJ2-7	.	TRBV12-3/TRBV12-4	TGTGCCAGCAGTAACAGGGGACACGAGCAGTACTTC	CASSNRGHEQYF
.	TRBJ2-1	.	TRBV6-5	TGTGCCAGCAGTCCCACTAGCTTGGGATTCGGGGAGCAGTTCTTC	CASSPTSLGFGEQFF
TRBD2	TRBJ2-1	.	TRBV6-1	TGTGCCAGCAGTGAAGCCGGCATAGCGGGGTACAATGAGCAGTTCTTC	CASSEAGIAGYNEQFF
.	TRBJ2-1	.	TRBV7-3	TGTGCCAGCGGCACCGATCTAGCCAGCAATGAGCAGTTCTTC	CASGTDLASNEQFF
.	TRBJ2-2	.	TRBV7-6	TGTGCCAGCAGTCCAGGGGTTCCCGGGGAGCTGTTTTTT	CASSPGVPGELFF
.	TRBJ2-7	.	TRBV25-1	TGTGCCAGCAGTGCCCCCGAGGGACAGCAGTACTTC	CASSAPEGQQYF
TRBD2	TRBJ2-1	.	TRBV12-3/TRBV12-4	TGTGCCAGCAGTCCAACTAGCGGGGCGCATGAGCAGTTCTTC	CASSPTSGAHEQFF
TRBD1	TRBJ1-2	.	TRBV7-8	TGTGCCAGCAGCCCCGGACAGGCGAGAAGCTATGGCTACACCTTC	CASSPGQARSYGYTF
.	TRBJ1-2	many	TRBV10-3	TGTGCCATCAGTGATCCGGGACGGGATAACTATGGCTACACCTTC	CAISDPGRDNYGYTF
.	TRBJ1-2	.	TRBV7-2	TGTGCCAGCAGCTTAGGGGCGAGGAGGTCTGGCTACACCTTC	CASSLGARRSGYTF
TRBD2	TRBJ2-5	.	TRBV5-4	TGTGCCAGCAGCAAAAAAAAAGATACTAGCGGGGTCCAAGAGACCCAGTACTTC	CASSKKKDTSGVQETQYF
.	TRBJ1-1	few	TRBV6-5	TGTGCCAGCATGTGGGGACTGAACACTGAAGCTTTCTTT	CASMWGLNTEAFF
TRBD1	TRBJ2-4	many	TRBV2	TGTGCCAGCTCTGGACAGGGGGCCAAAAACATTCAGTACTTC	CASSGQGAKNIQYF
.	TRBJ2-2	many	TRBV24-1	TGTGCCGTAAGAGAAACTTACACCGGGGAGCTGTTTTTT	CAVRETYTGELFF
.	TRBJ2-5	few	TRBV29-1	TGCAGCGTTGATTGGTCATGGGAGACCCAGTACTTC	CSVDWSWETQYF
TRBD2	TRBJ2-5	.	TRBV4-1	TGCGCCAGCAGCCAAGAAACTAGCGGGGTAGACCAAGAGACCCAGTACTTC	CASSQETSGVDQETQYF
.	TRBJ2-7	few	TRBV7-2	TGTGCCAGCAGCTTAGAGGCAGCGACGGCCGAGCAGTACTTC	CASSLEAATAEQYF
TRBD1	TRBJ2-3	.	TRBV7-3	TGTGCCAGCAGCTTACAGGGACAGGGAAGCACAGATACGCAGTATTTT	CASSLQGQGSTDTQYF
.	TRBJ1-2	few	TRBV4-3	TGCGCCAGCAGCCAAGACGCAGGAAACTTTGGCTACACCTTC	CASSQDAGNFGYTF
.	TRBJ1-5	.	TRBV6-1	TGTGCCAGCAGTTCTAGTAGAAGGTATAGCAATCAGCCCCAGCATTTT	CASSSSRRYSNQPQHF
.	TRBJ1-2	.	TRBV28	TGTGCCAGCAGTTGGGGGGCAGGGAAATATGGCTACACCTTC	CASSWGAGKYGYTF
.	TRBJ1-1	few	TRBV3-1	TGTGCCAGCAGCCAAGTCACTGAAGCTTTCTTT	CASSQVTEAFF